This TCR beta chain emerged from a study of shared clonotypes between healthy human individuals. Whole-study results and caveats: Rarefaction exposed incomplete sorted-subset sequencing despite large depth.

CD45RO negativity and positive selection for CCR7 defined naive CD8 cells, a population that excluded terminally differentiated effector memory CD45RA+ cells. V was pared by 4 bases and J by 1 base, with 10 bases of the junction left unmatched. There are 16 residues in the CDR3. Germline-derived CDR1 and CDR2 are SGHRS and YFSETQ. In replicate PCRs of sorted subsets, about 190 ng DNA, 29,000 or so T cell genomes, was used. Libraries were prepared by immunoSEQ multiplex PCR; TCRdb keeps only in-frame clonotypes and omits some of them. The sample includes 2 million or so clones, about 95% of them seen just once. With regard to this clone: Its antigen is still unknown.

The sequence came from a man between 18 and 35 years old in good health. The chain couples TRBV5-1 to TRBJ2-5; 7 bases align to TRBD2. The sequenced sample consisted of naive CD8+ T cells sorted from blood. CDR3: CASSPSHGGGQETQYF. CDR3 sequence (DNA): TGCGCCAGCAGCCCTTCCCATGGCGGGGGCCAAGAGACCCAGTACTTC.